This T cell receptor beta chain was identified in a study of cytomegalovirus exposure and HLA in healthy donors. Study-wide points: TCR beta V- and J-gene trimming, according to a later analysis, was linked to a missense DCLRE1C variant.

The sample holds one count of this clone. Its cognate antigen is unknown. This PCR relied on a set of 60 Vbeta primers and 13 Jbeta primers. Sequencing was performed with immunoSEQ multiplex PCR; in TCRdb, only in-frame clones are kept and a portion is missing. The repertoire holds fewer than 200,000 clones, with approximately 70% as singletons. The V segment lost 4 bases and the J segment 9 bases; nucleotides outside the gene matches: 12. Germline lookup yields CDR1 LGHNA and CDR2 YNFKEQ. The length of the CDR3 is 17 residues. The source is a man in his forties in good health and CMV-seropositive. The V call is TRBV4-2, the J call TRBJ2-1, with 13 bases aligning to TRBD2. Input material: PBMCs. This chain's CDR3 is CASSRHPLAGGPSEQFF. The CDR3 DNA is TGTGCCAGCAGCCGGCACCCACTAGCGGGGGGGCCAAGTGAGCAGTTCTTC.